These T cell receptor beta chains were read from a single sample in a study of CD8 T cells in ankylosing spondylitis. Via MiXCR, TCRdb re-called the 5' RACE reads, giving one row per CDR3 protein. This table has 250,000 or so distinct CDR3 sequences, approximately 24% appearing once. The specimen sequenced was blood, either unsorted or a sorted T cell fraction (not recorded which). These receptors all stem from a male donor with ankylosing spondylitis or in good health (not recorded which). Both conserved end residues are part of each CDR3. Each record gives: D gene, V gene, clone size, J gene, CDR3 DNA, CDR3 protein. The D gene is left open where the match is weak. Size is omitted from some rows. Given values are once, few, many or a class for expanded clones.

d_gene: NA; v_gene: TRBV12-3/TRBV12-4; abundance: NA; j_gene: TRBJ2-7; CDR3nt: TGTGCCAGCAGTTTCGAACTACTGTCGTACGAGCAGTACTTC; CDR3aa: CASSFELLSYEQYF
d_gene: NA; v_gene: TRBV20-1; abundance: NA; j_gene: TRBJ2-4; CDR3nt: TGCAGTGCTAGTTTCCAACAGTTAGCCAAAAACATTCAGTACTTC; CDR3aa: CSASFQQLAKNIQYF
d_gene: NA; v_gene: TRBV20-1; abundance: few; j_gene: TRBJ1-1; CDR3nt: TGCAGTGCTAGCTTTGGCATGAACACTGAAGCTTTCTTT; CDR3aa: CSASFGMNTEAFF
d_gene: NA; v_gene: TRBV10-3; abundance: few; j_gene: TRBJ2-5; CDR3nt: TGTGCCATCAGTGCGGACCTTGGAGGGGGAGAGACCCAGTACTTC; CDR3aa: CAISADLGGGETQYF
d_gene: NA; v_gene: TRBV5-5; abundance: NA; j_gene: TRBJ2-5; CDR3nt: TGTGCCAGCAGCTTGGCCGGGTTAGAGACCCAGTACTTC; CDR3aa: CASSLAGLETQYF
d_gene: NA; v_gene: TRBV10-3; abundance: NA; j_gene: TRBJ2-5; CDR3nt: TGTGCCATCAGGGCAGATTTGCGTGGAGAGACCCAGTACTTC; CDR3aa: CAIRADLRGETQYF
d_gene: NA; v_gene: TRBV12-3/TRBV12-4; abundance: NA; j_gene: TRBJ1-2; CDR3nt: TGTGCCAGCACCATAGGGGGTCGGATGAGTGGCTACACCTTC; CDR3aa: CASTIGGRMSGYTF
d_gene: NA; v_gene: TRBV29-1; abundance: few; j_gene: TRBJ1-2; CDR3nt: TGCAGCGTTGGTTGGAACTATGGCTACACCTTC; CDR3aa: CSVGWNYGYTF
d_gene: TRBD1; v_gene: TRBV10-3; abundance: many; j_gene: TRBJ2-1; CDR3nt: TGTGCCATCACCCCGGGACAGGGAATGGATGAGCAGTTCTTC; CDR3aa: CAITPGQGMDEQFF
d_gene: NA; v_gene: TRBV6-6; abundance: many; j_gene: TRBJ2-5; CDR3nt: TGTGCCAGCAGTTACAAGGAGACCCAGTACTTC; CDR3aa: CASSYKETQYF
d_gene: TRBD1; v_gene: TRBV7-6; abundance: few; j_gene: TRBJ2-7; CDR3nt: TGTGCCAGCAGCTTAGGGACAGGGCCCTCCTACGAGCAGTACTTC; CDR3aa: CASSLGTGPSYEQYF
d_gene: NA; v_gene: TRBV6-1; abundance: NA; j_gene: TRBJ1-6; CDR3nt: TGTGCCAGCAGTCTTAATTCAGGGAATTCACCCCTCCACTTT; CDR3aa: CASSLNSGNSPLHF
d_gene: NA; v_gene: TRBV20-1; abundance: NA; j_gene: TRBJ2-2; CDR3nt: TGCAGTGCTCTTGGACCGAACACCGGGGAGCTGTTTTTT; CDR3aa: CSALGPNTGELFF
d_gene: NA; v_gene: TRBV24-1; abundance: NA; j_gene: TRBJ2-7; CDR3nt: TGTGCCACCAGTGATAGTCAGGTTCCCTACGAGCAGTACTTC; CDR3aa: CATSDSQVPYEQYF
d_gene: TRBD2; v_gene: TRBV20-1; abundance: few; j_gene: TRBJ2-7; CDR3nt: TGCAGTGCCAAGACTAGCGGGGGCTACGAGCAGTACTTC; CDR3aa: CSAKTSGGYEQYF
d_gene: TRBD2; v_gene: TRBV20-1; abundance: few; j_gene: TRBJ2-7; CDR3nt: TGCAGTGCTCCACGCCTGCCCGGGACTAGCGGTTACGAGCAGTACTTC; CDR3aa: CSAPRLPGTSGYEQYF